This T cell receptor beta chain derives from a study of blood T cells in healthy people across ages. Germline assignment: CDR1 DFQATT and CDR2 SNEGSKA (reference sequence). The CDR3 contains 13 residues. After removal of 6 bases from V and 5 bases from J, the junction contained 5 bases not matched to a gene. On this clonotype itself: Its antigen is still unknown.

Overall study results and limits: The donors' CMV status was not determined, possibly confounding changes in expanded clonotypes.

No fewer than 5.5 micrograms of total RNA were isolated from every sample. A J-beta primer mix and a sample-barcoded 5' primer were used in a second PCR of about 7 to 11 cycles. TCRdb re-derived calls from the 5' RACE reads in MiXCR, one entry per CDR3 protein. The sample consists of 1.8 million or so distinct CDR3 sequences, about 39% of them appearing once. The V gene is TRBV20-1, the J gene TRBJ1-4, with 8 bases that match TRBD1. Sequences were obtained from blood. The TCR sequence derives from a human donor in good health. CDR3 sequence: CSAAGQANEKLFF. DNA of the CDR3: TGCAGTGCAGCGGGACAGGCGAATGAAAAACTGTTTTTT.